The 23 T cell receptor beta chains listed next were all sequenced from one sample in a study of T cells in Graves' hyperthyroidism and ophthalmopathy. TCR beta CDR3 sequences were amplified from RNA transcripts. Using the HTBI primer set, a first-round RT-PCR was run on the TCR CDR3. TCRdb recomputed calls from the multiplex PCR reads with MiXCR, one row per CDR3 protein. The sample yields about 290,000 distinct CDR3 sequences, about 14% seen once. The sample consisted of blood. These receptors were obtained from a woman younger than 45 with Graves' hyperthyroidism that later progressed to Graves' ophthalmopathy.

The CDR3 sequence: CASSLQGGGTEAFF. The CDR3, as DNA: TGTGCCAGCAGTCTCCAGGGCGGTGGCACTGAAGCTTTCTTT. This chain uses TRBV27 with TRBJ1-1, with D perhaps matching TRBD1 (5 bases). CDR3 length: 14 amino acids. The germline CDR1 and CDR2 sequences are MNHEY and SMNVEV (reference sequence). V was clipped by 5 bases and J by 4 bases, with 14 bases between them.

The chain has TRBV6-1 and TRBJ2-4; D ambiguous. V was shortened by 1 base and J by 4 bases, with 14 bases between the two germline ends. The CDR3 spans 16 residues. The germline gives CDR1 MNHNS, CDR2 SASEGT. The CDR3 sequence is CASSEEPPGWKNIQYF. In nucleotides, the CDR3 is TGTGCCAGCAGTGAAGAACCGCCTGGTTGGAAAAACATTCAGTACTTC.

This clonotype was counted many times. This rearrangement joins TRBV7-3 to TRBJ2-2, with 12 nucleotides matching TRBD2. The ends lost 5 bases at V and 3 bases at J; junction bases unmatched: 4. Germline CDR1 reads SGHTA; CDR2 reads FQGTGA. The CDR3 runs 16 residues. The CDR3 nucleotides read TGTGCCAGCAGCCCTAGCGGGAGGGCCGACACCGGGGAGCTGTTTTTT. Protein sequence: CASSPSGRADTGELFF.

There are many counts of this clonotype. The chain links TRBV7-9 to TRBJ2-7; tentative D call: TRBD2 (7 bases). This CDR3 region has 14 residues. CDR1 and CDR2 (germline): SEHNR, FQNEAQ (reference sequence). V was shortened by 1 base and J by 5 bases, with 12 bases between the two germline ends. The CDR3 DNA sequence: TGTGCCAGCAGCTTAGGGCGGGGGCCCCACGAGCAGTACTTC. Encoded protein: CASSLGRGPHEQYF.

As concerns this clonotype: This may arise from a read error, as a much more abundant clone is one base away. The CDR3 region is CSAPELPGVGETQFF. CDR3 in DNA: TGCAGTGCTCCTGAACTCCCGGGAGTAGGGGAGACCCAGTTCTTC. The chain recombines TRBV20-1 with TRBJ2-1; possible D gene TRBD2, 6 bases. This CDR3 is built from 15 residues. Germline V gene sequence: CDR1 DFQATT, CDR2 SNEGSKA (reference sequence). V lost 5 bases, J lost 13 bases, and 27 bases lay in between.

CDR3 DNA: TGTGCCAGTAGTACCCGCAAGGGGGCAGGCACCGGGGAGCTGTTTTTT. Its protein product is CASSTRKGAGTGELFF. The V gene is TRBV19, the J gene TRBJ2-2, with TRBD1 identical over 7 bases. Germline assignment: CDR1 LNHDA and CDR2 SQIVND (reference sequence). The CDR3 totals 16 residues. The V and J ends lost 4 bases and 4 bases, in that order; junction bases with no gene match: 9. The whole variable domain, remainder taken from reference TRBV19 and TRBJ2-2, is DGGITQSPKYLFRKEGQNVTLSCEQNLNHDAMYWYRQDPGQGLRLIYYSQIVNDFQKGDIAEGYSVSREKKESFPLTVTSAQKNPTAFYLCASSTRKGAGTGELFFGEGSRLTVL.

This clonotype was recorded many times. The V gene is TRBV9, the J gene TRBJ2-7; D is possibly TRBD1 (6 bases). Between the trimmed V and J ends, which lost 1 base and 6 bases, there was a span of 23 bases. Germline-derived CDR1 and CDR2 are SGDLS and YYNGEE. This CDR3 comprises 17 residues. Here the CDR3 DNA reads TGTGCCAGCAGCGTAAAAGGGGGATGGTTCGGATTACGCGAGCAGTACTTC. The encoded protein is CASSVKGGWFGLREQYF.

This clonotype was detected many times. The CDR3 protein is CASSPFHPSTDTQYF. CDR3 bases: TGTGCCAGCAGCCCCTTTCACCCTAGCACAGATACGCAGTATTTT. The gene calls are TRBV5-8 and TRBJ2-3, with D hard to call. Germline V gene lookup returns CDR1 SGHTS and CDR2 YDEGEE. Trimming took off 4 bases at V and 0 bases at J, with 12 bases between the two ends. The CDR3 runs 15 residues.

This clonotype was observed many times. The junction departs from the called germline gene at one end, perhaps through a read error. The chain employs TRBV7-2 and TRBJ2-7; unclear D gene. Germline-derived CDR1 and CDR2 are SGHTA and FQGNSA. The CDR3 contains 12 residues. The chain's CDR3 is CASRSVTYEQYF. The CDR3 DNA reads TGCGCAAGCCGGAGTGTTACCTACGAGCAGTACTTC.

The chain joins TRBV7-6 to TRBJ2-1, with 8 bases matching TRBD2. Germline CDR1 SGHVS, CDR2 FNYEAQ. CDR3 length equals 14 residues. After removal of 2 bases from V and 9 bases from J, the junction contained 6 bases not matched to a gene. The CDR3 region is CASSLSGRAPEQFF. The CDR3 region has the DNA TGTGCCAGCAGCTTATCCGGGAGGGCCCCTGAGCAGTTCTTC.

The chain recombines TRBV7-2 with TRBJ2-7; D not certain. V lost 3 bases to trimming and J lost 0 bases, with 6 bases between them. The CDR3 runs 13 residues. Looked up from germline, CDR1 is SGHTA and CDR2 is FQGNSA. CDR3 nucleotide sequence: TGTGCCAGCAGCTTGGAGTACTCCTACGAGCAGTACTTC. Translating it yields CASSLEYSYEQYF.

This clonotype has a count of ten or more. The chain employs TRBV18 and TRBJ1-3; no definite D call. The CDR3 has 14 amino acids. Trimming took 3 bases from V and 2 from J, leaving 8 bases between them. Germline CDR1 is KGHSH and CDR2 is LQKENI. The CDR3 nucleotides read TGTGCCAGCTCACCTACATCTCCTGGAAACACCATATATTTT. Protein sequence: CASSPTSPGNTIYF. The full variable domain, with the rest looked up from reference TRBV18 and TRBJ1-3, is NAGVMQNPRHLVRRRGQEARLRCSPMKGHSHVYWYRQLPEEGLKFMVYLQKENIIDESGMPKERFSAEFPKEGPSILRIQQVVRGDSAAYFCASSPTSPGNTIYFGEGSWLTVV.

V usage is TRBV6-1 and J usage is TRBJ1-6; a possible D gene is TRBD1 (5 bases). This CDR3 region has 16 residues. Per germline, CDR1 MNHNS and CDR2 SASEGT. V was trimmed by 3 bases and J by 11 bases, leaving 20 bases between them. The DNA for the CDR3 is TGTGCCAGCAGTGACACGGACGGGACCCGGGAAGCACCCCTCCACTTT. It yields the protein CASSDTDGTREAPLHF.

This clonotype was seen repeatedly, ten times or more. This sequence joins TRBV18 and TRBJ2-7; the match to TRBD1 covers 10 bases. The CDR3 runs 17 residues. With 0 bases clipped from V and 0 bases from J, the junction kept 5 bases outside the gene matches. The V gene's germline CDR1 is KGHSH and CDR2 LQKENI. In nucleotides, the CDR3 is TGTGCCAGCTCACCACCCTGGACAGGGGGTTTCTCCTACGAGCAGTACTTC. It yields the protein CASSPPWTGGFSYEQYF.

This clonotype occurred many times. The chain employs TRBV6-6 and TRBJ1-2; D not certain. This CDR3 has 14 amino acids. Trimming stripped 0 bases from V and 1 base from J, with 6 bases between. Germline V gene data show CDR1 as MNHNY and CDR2 as SVGAGI (reference sequence). The CDR3 sequence: CASSYSGINYGYTF. The CDR3 DNA reads TGTGCCAGCAGTTACTCGGGCATTAACTATGGCTACACCTTC.

This clonotype was seen many times. The gene calls are TRBV18 and TRBJ2-3; a weak D match, TRBD2 (5 bases). This CDR3 region has 16 residues. V shed 4 bases and J shed 0 bases, with 14 bases lying between them. Germline assignment: CDR1 KGHSH and CDR2 LQKENI. CDR3 sequence (DNA): TGTGCCAGCTCACTCGAGCTGGGCGGGAGCACAGATACGCAGTATTTT. Protein: CASSLELGGSTDTQYF.

The chain employs TRBV5-1 and TRBJ2-3; 7 nucleotides line up with TRBD2. V lost 6 bases to trimming and J lost 3 bases; unmatched junction nucleotides: 13. Germline V gene data show CDR1 as SGHRS and CDR2 as YFSETQ. The CDR3 sequence is 16 residues long. The CDR3 bases are TGCGCCAGCACTCTACTAGCGCCGGACGGGACAGATACGCAGTATTTT. It specifies CASTLLAPDGTDTQYF.

The chain joins TRBV19 to TRBJ2-3; 14 nucleotides align to TRBD2. The CDR3 is made up of 17 amino acids. V lost 5 bases, J lost 5 bases, and 9 bases stayed unmatched. CDR1 and CDR2 (germline): LNHDA, SQIVND (reference sequence). CDR3 sequence (DNA): TGTGCCAGTAGTGACCCGAAGACTAGCGGGGGGGTAGATACGCAGTATTTT. Protein product: CASSDPKTSGGVDTQYF. Based on the CDR3 plus reference TRBV19 and TRBJ2-3, the full variable domain is DGGITQSPKYLFRKEGQNVTLSCEQNLNHDAMYWYRQDPGQGLRLIYYSQIVNDFQKGDIAEGYSVSREKKESFPLTVTSAQKNPTAFYLCASSDPKTSGGVDTQYFGPGTRLTVL.

This clonotype has at least ten counts. This chain uses TRBV28 with TRBJ2-1, with 9 nucleotides matching TRBD2. With V trimmed by 5 bases and J by 4 bases, 9 bases remained unmatched. CDR1 and CDR2 from the germline V gene are MDHEN and SYDVKM. This CDR3 is built from 16 residues. The CDR3, as DNA: TGTGCCAGCAGTCGGGTAGCGGGAGTAAATTACAATGAGCAGTTCTTC. Protein product: CASSRVAGVNYNEQFF.

Only a few counts were recorded for this clonotype. The chain links TRBV10-2 to TRBJ1-2; no clear D. Trimming pared 2 bases from V and 3 bases from J, leaving 7 bases between. Germline V gene sequence: CDR1 WSHSY, CDR2 SAAADI. CDR3 length: 13 residues. The CDR3 nucleotides read TGCGCCAGCAGTGAGAAAGGGTACTATGGCTACACCTTC. Translation gives CASSEKGYYGYTF.

This clonotype appeared a few times. The chain recombines TRBV19 with TRBJ1-5; D is perhaps TRBD1 (5 bases). The CDR3 is 14 amino acids. Germline V gene sequence: CDR1 LNHDA, CDR2 SQIVND (reference sequence). Trimming removed 7 bases at V and 5 bases at J, with 15 bases between. The CDR3 region is CASTPWGSDQPQHF. CDR3 bases: TGTGCCAGTACCCCCTGGGGGAGCGATCAGCCCCAGCATTTT.

In this sample, this clonotype turned up many times. The gene calls are TRBV6-1 and TRBJ1-1, with D perhaps TRBD1 (5 bases). Trimming stripped 5 bases from V and 5 bases from J, with 9 bases between. Per germline, CDR1 MNHNS and CDR2 SASEGT. The CDR3 is 12 amino acids. The CDR3, as DNA: TGTGCCAGCAGTCGCGAGGGGACTGAAGCTTTCTTT. Amino acid sequence: CASSREGTEAFF.

This clonotype was counted at least ten times. A junction boundary mismatches the germline segment, possibly from a read error. V is TRBV28 and J is TRBJ1-2, with D unresolved. This CDR3 has 12 amino acids. Germline CDR1 reads MDHEN; CDR2 reads SYDVKM. The CDR3 nucleotides read TGTGCCAGCAGTCAAGATCCTCTTCCAAAGGCCTTC. As protein: CASSQDPLPKAF.